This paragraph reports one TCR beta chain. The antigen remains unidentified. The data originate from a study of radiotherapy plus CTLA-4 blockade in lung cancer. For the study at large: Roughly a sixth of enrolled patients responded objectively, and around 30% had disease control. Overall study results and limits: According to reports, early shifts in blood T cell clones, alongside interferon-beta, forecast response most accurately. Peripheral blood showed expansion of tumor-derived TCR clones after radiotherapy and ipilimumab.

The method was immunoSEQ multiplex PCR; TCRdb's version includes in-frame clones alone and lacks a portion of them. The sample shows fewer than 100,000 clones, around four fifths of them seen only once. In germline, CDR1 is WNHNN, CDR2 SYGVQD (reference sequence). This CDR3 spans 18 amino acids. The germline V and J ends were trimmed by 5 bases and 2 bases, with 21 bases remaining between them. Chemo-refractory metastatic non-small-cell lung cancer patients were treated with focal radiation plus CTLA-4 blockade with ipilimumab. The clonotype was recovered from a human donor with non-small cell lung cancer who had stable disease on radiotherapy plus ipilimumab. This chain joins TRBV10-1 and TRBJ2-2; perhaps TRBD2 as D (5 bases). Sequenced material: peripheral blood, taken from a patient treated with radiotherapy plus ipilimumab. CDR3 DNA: TGCGCCAGCAGTCAGGCGGGCCTAGCCGCCTATAACACCGGGGAGCTGTTTTTT. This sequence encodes CASSQAGLAAYNTGELFF.